Below are 27 T cell receptor beta chains sequenced from a single sample in a study of shared clonotypes between healthy human individuals. Sequencing used immunoSEQ multiplex PCR; TCRdb keeps in-frame clones, though not all of them. The data hold a few million clones, with 85% to 95% observed a single time. The sequenced material came from naive CD4+ T cells from PBMCs. Regarding subset: CD45RA+ positively selected. The receptors here all came from a man between 18 and 29 years old in good health. Some clones in this sample may be carry-over from other donors' samples.

As for this clone: Compared with germline, one end of the junction differs, possibly owing to a read error. The chain recombines TRBV2 with TRBJ2-1, with 7 bases that match TRBD1. In germline, CDR1 is SNHLY, CDR2 FYNNEI. This CDR3 is built from 14 residues. This CDR3 is CAGRQGVLGNEQFF. CDR3 coding DNA: TGTGCCGGCAGACAGGGAGTATTGGGCAATGAGCAGTTCTTC.

The table lists this clone with a count of one. The chain has TRBV28 and TRBJ1-5, with D perhaps matching TRBD1 (6 bases). The CDR3 covers 19 residues. The V and J ends lost 0 bases and 0 bases respectively, with 18 bases between them. Germline V CDR1 and CDR2: MDHEN, SYDVKM. As DNA, the CDR3 is TGTGCCAGCAGTTTATGGACCAGGGGCGAATATTATAGCAATCAGCCCCAGCATTTT. This encodes CASSLWTRGEYYSNQPQHF.

The chain employs TRBV28 and TRBJ1-4; D is uncertain. Per the germline V gene, CDR1 is MDHEN and CDR2 is SYDVKM. This CDR3 comprises 11 residues. V was trimmed by 7 bases and J by 10 bases, leaving 10 bases between them. CDR3 loop: CASTLGVKLFF. The CDR3 DNA reads TGTGCCAGCACCCTCGGGGTAAAACTGTTTTTT. The whole variable domain, remainder taken from reference TRBV28 and TRBJ1-4, is DVKVTQSSRYLVKRTGEKVFLECVQDMDHENMFWYRQDPGLGLRLIYFSYDVKMKEKGDIPEGYSVSREKKERFSLILESASTNQTSMYLCASTLGVKLFFGSGTQLSVL.

The chain joins TRBV10-3 to TRBJ1-6, with D perhaps matching TRBD1 (5 bases). The V gene lost 2 bases and the J gene lost 14 bases, with 10 bases spanning the gap. The germline CDR1 and CDR2 sequences are ENHRY and SYGVKD. The CDR3 length is 12 residues. The CDR3 nucleotides are TGTGCCATCAGTGAGGGGGGACTCTCCCTCCACTTT. Its protein is CAISEGGLSLHF.

CDR3 nucleotide sequence: TGTGCCAGCAGCCGCAGGGCTAGAGAGACCCAGTACTTC. Protein: CASSRRARETQYF. This chain links TRBV27 with TRBJ2-5; possible D gene TRBD1, 5 bases. This CDR3 is built from 13 residues. V was clipped by 6 bases and J by 4 bases, with 12 bases between them. Germline lookup yields CDR1 MNHEY and CDR2 SMNVEV (reference sequence).

This clone was detected only once. This rearrangement joins TRBV4-1 to TRBJ2-1, with D hard to call. The V end lost 7 bases, the J end lost 6 bases, and 19 bases lay between the germline ends. Germline CDR1 reads MGHRA; CDR2 reads YSYEKL. The CDR3 has 15 amino acids. The CDR3 DNA is TGCGCCAGCACCCCGCTTCAGCAGTCGCGCAATGAGCAGTTCTTC. This translates into CASTPLQQSRNEQFF.

The V and J genes are TRBV5-4 and TRBJ1-1; 10 nucleotides align to TRBD1. Germline-derived CDR1 and CDR2 are SGHNT and YYREEE (reference sequence). V lost 0 bases, J lost 2 bases, and 7 bases stayed unmatched. The CDR3 is 17 residues long. The CDR3, as DNA: TGTGCCAGCAGCTTGGCCCCGACAGGGGGCGGAAACACTGAAGCTTTCTTT. This encodes CASSLAPTGGGNTEAFF.

This sequence joins TRBV18 and TRBJ2-7, with TRBD1 identical over 7 bases. V shed 6 bases and J 6 bases; nucleotides not matched to a gene: 8. The CDR3 length is 13 residues. In germline, CDR1 is KGHSH, CDR2 LQKENI. The CDR3 protein is CASSVGTAGEQYF. The CDR3 DNA sequence: TGTGCCAGCTCCGTCGGGACAGCCGGCGAGCAGTACTTC.

This clone was recorded only once. The rearrangement uses TRBV7-9 and TRBJ2-3; 9 bases match TRBD2. Germline-derived CDR1 and CDR2 are SEHNR and FQNEAQ (reference sequence). The CDR3 runs to 16 residues. Trimming at V came to 5 bases and at J to 2 bases, leaving 8 bases not matched to a gene. DNA of the CDR3: TGTGCCAGCAGCCAACTTAGCGGGAGTACCACAGATACGCAGTATTTT. It codes for CASSQLSGSTTDTQYF. Looking up the rest from reference TRBV7-9 and TRBJ2-3 gives the full variable domain: DTGVSQNPRHKITKRGQNVTFRCDPISEHNRLYWYRQTLGQGPEFLTYFQNEAQLEKSRLLSDRFSAERPKGSFSTLEIQRTEQGDSAMYLCASSQLSGSTTDTQYFGPGTRLTVL.

This chain uses TRBV5-1 with TRBJ2-3; 10 bases agree with TRBD2. V was clipped by 3 bases and J by 4 bases; unmatched bases: 11. From germline, CDR1 is SGHRS and CDR2 YFSETQ. This CDR3 has 17 residues. The CDR3 spells CASSYTASGSTADTQYF. The CDR3 nucleotides read TGCGCCAGCAGCTATACGGCTAGCGGGAGTACTGCAGATACGCAGTATTTT.

This chain connects TRBV28 to TRBJ1-3; tentatively, D is TRBD1 (5 bases). The V gene's germline CDR1 is MDHEN and CDR2 SYDVKM. The CDR3 is 15 residues long. Trimming removed 6 bases from V and 4 bases from J, with 16 bases in between. CDR3 residues: CASSPPGARGNTIYF. The CDR3 DNA follows: TGTGCCAGCAGCCCGCCCGGGGCTCGAGGAAACACCATATATTTT. The whole variable domain, remainder taken from reference TRBV28 and TRBJ1-3, is DVKVTQSSRYLVKRTGEKVFLECVQDMDHENMFWYRQDPGLGLRLIYFSYDVKMKEKGDIPEGYSVSREKKERFSLILESASTNQTSMYLCASSPPGARGNTIYFGEGSWLTVV.

The chain combines TRBV15 with TRBJ2-1, with 16 bases matching TRBD2. The CDR3 covers 17 residues. The germline V gene encodes CDR1 LNHNV and CDR2 YYDKDF (reference sequence). V lost 0 bases and J lost 8; bases outside the gene matches: 4. The CDR3 region has the DNA TGTGCCACCAGCAGAGAAAGGGGACTAGCGGGAGGGTATGAGCAGTTCTTC. Amino acids: CATSRERGLAGGYEQFF.

This rearrangement joins TRBV18 to TRBJ1-1; TRBD1 matches 8 bases. Trimming cost V 4 bases and J 6 bases; bases outside gene matches: 1. Germline V gives CDR1 KGHSH, CDR2 LQKENI. The CDR3 is made up of 12 amino acids. The CDR3 DNA reads TGTGCCAGCTCACAACAGGGGGCTGAAGCTTTCTTT. Translated, it gives CASSQQGAEAFF.

CDR3 loop: CASSLFPPRAEAFF. DNA of the CDR3: TGTGCCAGCAGCTTGTTCCCGCCTCGCGCTGAAGCTTTCTTT. This chain joins TRBV5-8 and TRBJ1-1; D gene uncertain. This CDR3 is built from 14 residues. Trimming left V 1 base short and J 6 bases short, with 13 bases between. Germline V gene data show CDR1 as SGHTS and CDR2 as YDEGEE.

The chain links TRBV4-2 to TRBJ2-3, with 8 bases lining up with TRBD2. This CDR3 contains 17 residues. Germline V gene lookup returns CDR1 LGHNA and CDR2 YNFKEQ. Trimming removed 2 bases from V and 1 base from J; junction bases left unmatched: 8. CDR3 bases: TGTGCCAGCAGCCAATCCATAGCGGGATGGGGCACAGATACGCAGTATTTT. It specifies CASSQSIAGWGTDTQYF.

The chain links TRBV27 to TRBJ2-7; 8 bases map to TRBD1. CDR1 is MNHEY and CDR2 is SMNVEV in the germline V gene (reference sequence). The CDR3 consists of 14 residues. V was clipped by 7 bases and J by 0 bases; unmatched bases: 5. CDR3 in amino acids: CASKSGTGSYEQYF. The CDR3, as DNA: TGTGCCAGCAAATCCGGGACAGGCTCCTACGAGCAGTACTTC.

As concerns this clone: The same CDR3 also results from other DNA sequences found in this sample. The CDR3 is CASSILGGEQYF. The CDR3 bases are TGTGCCAGTAGTATTCTCGGGGGCGAGCAGTACTTC. The chain has TRBV19 and TRBJ2-7; D may be TRBD2 (6 bases). This CDR3 is built from 12 residues. V was cut by 3 bases and J by 6 bases, with 9 bases left in between. Germline V CDR1 and CDR2: LNHDA, SQIVND (reference sequence).

This chain links TRBV6-1 with TRBJ2-6; no reliable D call. CDR1 is MNHNS, CDR2 SASEGT, per germline. The ends were cut back, 6 bases at V and 0 bases at J, with 9 bases in the middle. This CDR3 is 15 amino acids long. CDR3 sequence: CASSSRISGANVLTF. The CDR3 coding sequence is TGTGCCAGCAGCTCCCGCATCTCTGGGGCCAACGTCCTGACTTTC.

The chain employs TRBV6-6 and TRBJ2-5; D call uncertain. Germline V gene data show CDR1 as MNHNY and CDR2 as SVGAGI (reference sequence). The CDR3 is 13 residues long. The germline V and J ends were trimmed by 4 bases and 3 bases, with 9 bases remaining between them. The CDR3 here is CASSSRREETQYF. The CDR3 region has the DNA TGTGCCAGCAGTTCTCGTAGGGAAGAGACCCAGTACTTC.

Concerning this clone: Other nucleotide sequences from this sample produce the same CDR3. This chain connects TRBV19 to TRBJ1-5; D gene uncertain. The CDR3 spans 12 residues. In germline, CDR1 is LNHDA, CDR2 SQIVND (reference sequence). Deletions cut 2 bases from V and 4 bases from J, with 3 bases between. The CDR3 sequence is CASSIINQPQHF. The CDR3 DNA sequence: TGTGCCAGTAGTATAATAAATCAGCCCCAGCATTTT.

The V call is TRBV18, the J call TRBJ2-7, with 7 bases lining up with TRBD1. This CDR3 comprises 16 residues. Germline CDR1 and CDR2: KGHSH and LQKENI. After removal of 3 bases from V and 2 bases from J, the junction contained 10 bases not matched to a gene. CDR3 in amino acids: CASSPRAQTGTYEQYF. In DNA, the CDR3 is TGTGCCAGCTCACCCCGGGCCCAGACAGGGACCTACGAGCAGTACTTC.

J is TRBJ2-5 and V is TRBV7-9; D tentatively reads TRBD1 or TRBD2 (5 bases each). The CDR3 contains 15 residues. Trimming shortened V by 3 bases and J by 4 bases, and 15 bases separated the two germline ends. Germline CDR1 SEHNR, CDR2 FQNEAQ (reference sequence). The CDR3 DNA follows: TGTGCCAGCAGCTTCGAGGGGTACCCAGGAGAGACCCAGTACTTC. It encodes CASSFEGYPGETQYF.

The CDR3 nucleotides are TGCGCCAGCAGCCCTTTGGGATCAATGAGTTGGACTGAAGCTTTCTTT. Its translation: CASSPLGSMSWTEAFF. The V and J genes are TRBV4-3 and TRBJ1-1; D uncertain. This CDR3 has 16 residues. The germline V gene encodes CDR1 LGHNA and CDR2 YSLEER. V dropped 4 bases and J dropped 5 bases, with 20 bases sitting between them.

CDR3 coding DNA: TGCGCCAGCAGCTCAGCAAAAGAGACCCAGTACTTC. This codes for CASSSAKETQYF. The chain couples TRBV5-1 to TRBJ2-5; D call uncertain. The CDR3 consists of 12 residues. V was shortened by 3 bases and J by 3 bases, with 6 bases between the two germline ends. Germline lookup yields CDR1 SGHRS and CDR2 YFSETQ.

V usage is TRBV5-8 and J usage is TRBJ1-2, with TRBD1 matching 8 bases. This CDR3 has 15 residues. The V and J ends lost 6 bases and 8 bases, in that order; junction bases with no gene match: 15. Per germline, CDR1 SGHTS and CDR2 YDEGEE. The CDR3 DNA reads TGTGCCAGCATTCCCCTGGGGCAGGGGGCGCCGGGCTACACCTTC. This encodes CASIPLGQGAPGYTF.

As for this clone: The sample carries other DNA sequences with the same CDR3. The V gene is TRBV5-4, the J gene TRBJ2-3, with 7 bases that match TRBD2. Germline values: CDR1 SGHNT, CDR2 YYREEE (reference sequence). The CDR3 consists of 15 residues. J gave up 1 base and V 0 bases, and 2 bases lay outside the gene matches. The CDR3: CASSLGLAGTDTQYF. In DNA form, the CDR3 reads TGTGCCAGCAGCTTGGGACTAGCAGGCACAGATACGCAGTATTTT.

This clone has a single count. At the DNA level, this CDR3 is encoded by other sequences in the same sample as well. The chain employs TRBV28 and TRBJ2-7; no definite D call. CDR1 is MDHEN, CDR2 SYDVKM, per germline. The ends were cut back, 6 bases at V and 0 bases at J, with 9 bases in the middle. The CDR3 contains 13 residues. The CDR3 sequence is CASSLDGSYEQYF. The CDR3 DNA reads as TGTGCCAGCAGCCTCGACGGCTCCTACGAGCAGTACTTC. Combining the CDR3 with reference TRBV28 and TRBJ2-7 gives the whole variable domain DVKVTQSSRYLVKRTGEKVFLECVQDMDHENMFWYRQDPGLGLRLIYFSYDVKMKEKGDIPEGYSVSREKKERFSLILESASTNQTSMYLCASSLDGSYEQYFGPGTRLTVT.